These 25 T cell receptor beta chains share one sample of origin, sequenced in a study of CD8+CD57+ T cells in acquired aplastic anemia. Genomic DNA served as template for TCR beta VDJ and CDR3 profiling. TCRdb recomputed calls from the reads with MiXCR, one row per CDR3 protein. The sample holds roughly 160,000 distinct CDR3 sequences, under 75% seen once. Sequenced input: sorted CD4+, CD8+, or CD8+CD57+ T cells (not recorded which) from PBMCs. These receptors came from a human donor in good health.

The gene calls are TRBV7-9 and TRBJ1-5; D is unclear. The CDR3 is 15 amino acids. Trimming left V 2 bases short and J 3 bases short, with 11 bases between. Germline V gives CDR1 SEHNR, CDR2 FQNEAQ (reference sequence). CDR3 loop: CASSLSPDSNQPQHF. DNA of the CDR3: TGTGCCAGCAGCTTATCCCCCGACTCCAATCAGCCCCAGCATTTT.

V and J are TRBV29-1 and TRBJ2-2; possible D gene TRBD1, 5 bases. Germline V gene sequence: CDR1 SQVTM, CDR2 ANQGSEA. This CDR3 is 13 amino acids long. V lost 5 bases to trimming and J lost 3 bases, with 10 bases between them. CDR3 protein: CSVIGRDTGELFF. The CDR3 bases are TGCAGCGTTATCGGCAGGGACACCGGGGAGCTGTTTTTT.

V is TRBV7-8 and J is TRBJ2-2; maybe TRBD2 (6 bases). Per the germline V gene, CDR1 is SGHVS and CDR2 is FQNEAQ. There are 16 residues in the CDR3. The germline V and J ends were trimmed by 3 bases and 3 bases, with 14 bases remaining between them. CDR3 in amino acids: CASSFETRGYTGELFF. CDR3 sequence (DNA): TGTGCCAGCAGCTTCGAGACTAGGGGTTACACCGGGGAGCTGTTTTTT.

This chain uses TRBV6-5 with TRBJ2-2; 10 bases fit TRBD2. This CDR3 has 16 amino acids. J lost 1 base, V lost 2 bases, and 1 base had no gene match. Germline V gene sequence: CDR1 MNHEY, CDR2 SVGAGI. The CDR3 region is CASSYSGRGNTGELFF. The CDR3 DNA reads TGTGCCAGCAGTTACAGCGGGAGGGGGAACACCGGGGAGCTGTTTTTT.

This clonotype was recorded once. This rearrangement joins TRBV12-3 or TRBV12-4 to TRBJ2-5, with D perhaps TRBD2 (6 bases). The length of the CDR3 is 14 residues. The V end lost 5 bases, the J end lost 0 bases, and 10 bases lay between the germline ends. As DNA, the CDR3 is TGTGCCAGCAGTCTCACTAGCTACCAAGAGACCCAGTACTTC. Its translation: CASSLTSYQETQYF.

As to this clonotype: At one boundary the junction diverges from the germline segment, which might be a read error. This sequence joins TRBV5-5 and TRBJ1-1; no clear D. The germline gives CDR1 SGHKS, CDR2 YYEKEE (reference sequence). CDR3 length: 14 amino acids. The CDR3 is CTSSLGMMNTEAFF. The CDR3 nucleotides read TGTACCAGCAGCTTGGGGATGATGAACACTGAAGCTTTCTTT.

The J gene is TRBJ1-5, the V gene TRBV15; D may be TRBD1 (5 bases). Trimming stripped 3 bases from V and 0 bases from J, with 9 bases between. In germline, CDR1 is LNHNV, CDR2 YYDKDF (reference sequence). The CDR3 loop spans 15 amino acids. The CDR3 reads CATSSRQISNQPQHF. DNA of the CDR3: TGTGCCACCAGCAGTCGACAGATTAGCAATCAGCCCCAGCATTTT.

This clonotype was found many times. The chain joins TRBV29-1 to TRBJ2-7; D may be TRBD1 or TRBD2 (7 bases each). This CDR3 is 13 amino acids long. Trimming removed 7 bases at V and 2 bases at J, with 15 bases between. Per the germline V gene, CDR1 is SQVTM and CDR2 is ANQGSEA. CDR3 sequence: CSGQGEGTYEQYF. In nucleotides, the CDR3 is TGCAGCGGCCAGGGGGAGGGTACCTACGAGCAGTACTTC.

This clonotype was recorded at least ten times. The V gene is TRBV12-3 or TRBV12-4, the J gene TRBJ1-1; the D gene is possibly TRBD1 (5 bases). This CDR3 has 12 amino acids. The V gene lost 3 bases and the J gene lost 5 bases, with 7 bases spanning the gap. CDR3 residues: CASSFRGTEAFF. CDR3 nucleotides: TGTGCCAGCAGTTTCCGGGGGACTGAAGCTTTCTTT.

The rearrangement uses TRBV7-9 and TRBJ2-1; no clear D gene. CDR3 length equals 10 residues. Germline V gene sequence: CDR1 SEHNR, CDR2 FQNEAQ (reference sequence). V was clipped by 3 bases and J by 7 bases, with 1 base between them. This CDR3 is CASSFNEQFF. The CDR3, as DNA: TGTGCCAGCAGCTTTAATGAGCAGTTCTTC.

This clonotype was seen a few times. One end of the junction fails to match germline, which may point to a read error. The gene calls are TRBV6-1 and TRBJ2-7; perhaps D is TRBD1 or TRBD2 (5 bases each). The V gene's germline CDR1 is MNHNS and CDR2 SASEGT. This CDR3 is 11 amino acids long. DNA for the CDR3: TGTGCCAGCACGAGGGGAAACGACCAGTACTTC. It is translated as CASTRGNDQYF.

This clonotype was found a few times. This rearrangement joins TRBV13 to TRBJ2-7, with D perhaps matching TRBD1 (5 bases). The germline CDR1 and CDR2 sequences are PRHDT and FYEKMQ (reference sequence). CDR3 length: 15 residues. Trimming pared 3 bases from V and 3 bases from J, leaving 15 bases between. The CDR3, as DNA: TGTGCCAGCAGCTTCATGTTTGGACAAGACTACGAGCAGTACTTC. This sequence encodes CASSFMFGQDYEQYF.

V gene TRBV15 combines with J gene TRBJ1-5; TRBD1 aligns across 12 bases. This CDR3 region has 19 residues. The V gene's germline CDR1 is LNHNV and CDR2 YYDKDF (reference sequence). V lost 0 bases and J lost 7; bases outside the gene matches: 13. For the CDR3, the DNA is TGTGCCACCAGCAGAGATTCTTTGGGACAGGGGGCGAAGGCCCAGCCCCAGCATTTT. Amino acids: CATSRDSLGQGAKAQPQHF.

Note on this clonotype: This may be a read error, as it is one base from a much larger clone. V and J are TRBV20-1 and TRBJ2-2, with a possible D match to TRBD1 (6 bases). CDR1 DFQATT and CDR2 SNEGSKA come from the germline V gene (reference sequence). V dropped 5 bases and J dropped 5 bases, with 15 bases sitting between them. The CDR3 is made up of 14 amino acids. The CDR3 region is CSASAGVGTGELFF. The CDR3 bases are TGCAGTGCTTCGGCAGGGGTTGGAACCGGGGAGCTGTTTTTT.

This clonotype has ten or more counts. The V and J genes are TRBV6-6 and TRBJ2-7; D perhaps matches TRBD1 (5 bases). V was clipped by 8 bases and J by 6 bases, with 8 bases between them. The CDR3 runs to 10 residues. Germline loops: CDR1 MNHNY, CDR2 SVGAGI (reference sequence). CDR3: CASGHREQYF. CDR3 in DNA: TGTGCCAGCGGACACCGCGAGCAGTACTTC.

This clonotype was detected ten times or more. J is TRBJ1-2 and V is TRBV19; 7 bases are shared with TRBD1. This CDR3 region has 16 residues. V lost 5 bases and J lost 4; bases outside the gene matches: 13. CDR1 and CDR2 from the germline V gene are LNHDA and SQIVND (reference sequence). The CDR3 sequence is CASSPEALTGSYGYTF. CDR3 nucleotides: TGTGCCAGTAGTCCGGAAGCCTTGACAGGGAGCTATGGCTACACCTTC.

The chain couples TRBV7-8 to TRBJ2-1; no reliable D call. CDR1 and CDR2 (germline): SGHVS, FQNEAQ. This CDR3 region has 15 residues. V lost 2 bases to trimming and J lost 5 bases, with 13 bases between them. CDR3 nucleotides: TGTGCCAGCAGCTTATTGGCGGCATCTAACAATGAGCAGTTCTTC. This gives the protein CASSLLAASNNEQFF. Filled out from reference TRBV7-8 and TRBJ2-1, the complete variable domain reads GAGVSQSPRYKVAKRGQDVALRCDPISGHVSLFWYQQALGQGPEFLTYFQNEAQLDKSGLPSDRFFAERPEGSVSTLKIQRTQQEDSAVYLCASSLLAASNNEQFFGPGTRLTVL.

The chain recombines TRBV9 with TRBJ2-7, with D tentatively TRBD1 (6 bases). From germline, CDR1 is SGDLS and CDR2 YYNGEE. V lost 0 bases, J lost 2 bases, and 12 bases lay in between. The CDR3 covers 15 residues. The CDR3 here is CASSVGRGKTYEQYF. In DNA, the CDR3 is TGTGCCAGCAGCGTAGGCAGGGGAAAGACCTACGAGCAGTACTTC.

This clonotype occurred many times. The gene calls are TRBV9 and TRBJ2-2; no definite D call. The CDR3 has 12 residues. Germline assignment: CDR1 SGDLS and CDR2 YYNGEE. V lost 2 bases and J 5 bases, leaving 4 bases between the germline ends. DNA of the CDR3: TGTGCCAGCAGCGTTAGGACCGGGGAGCTGTTTTTT. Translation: CASSVRTGELFF. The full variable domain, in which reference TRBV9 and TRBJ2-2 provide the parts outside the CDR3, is DSGVTQTPKHLITATGQRVTLRCSPRSGDLSVYWYQQSLDQGLQFLIQYYNGEERAKGNILERFSAQQFPDLHSELNLSSLELGDSALYFCASSVRTGELFFGEGSRLTVL.

The chain's CDR3 is CASSSRHYEQYF. CDR3 in DNA: TGTGCCAGCAGCTCCCGGCACTACGAGCAGTACTTC. The rearrangement uses TRBV7-2 and TRBJ2-7; no reliable D call. The CDR3 has 12 residues. Germline V gene lookup returns CDR1 SGHTA and CDR2 FQGNSA. V was clipped by 4 bases and J by 3 bases, with 7 bases between them.

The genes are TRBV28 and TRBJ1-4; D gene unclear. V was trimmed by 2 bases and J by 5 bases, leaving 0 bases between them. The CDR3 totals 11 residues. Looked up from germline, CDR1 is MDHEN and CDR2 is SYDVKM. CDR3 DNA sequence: TGTGCCAGCAGTTTAAATGAAAAACTGTTTTTT. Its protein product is CASSLNEKLFF.

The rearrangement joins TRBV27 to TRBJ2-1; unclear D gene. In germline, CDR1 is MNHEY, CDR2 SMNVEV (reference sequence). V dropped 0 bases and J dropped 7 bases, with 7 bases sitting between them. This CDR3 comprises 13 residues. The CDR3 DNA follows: TGTGCCAGCAGTTTATCGGTGATGAATGAGCAGTTCTTC. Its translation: CASSLSVMNEQFF.

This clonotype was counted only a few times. CDR3 loop: CATSRGPGNTIYF. CDR3 nucleotides: TGTGCCACCAGCAGAGGTCCTGGAAACACCATATATTTT. The V and J genes are TRBV15 and TRBJ1-3; D gene uncertain. The length of the CDR3 is 13 residues. The V and J ends lost 1 base and 2 bases respectively, with 3 bases between them. CDR1 is LNHNV, CDR2 YYDKDF, per germline (reference sequence).

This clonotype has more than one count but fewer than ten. The CDR3, as DNA: TGCGCCAGCAGCCAAACGACAGGGAGGCCGTACGAGCAGTACTTC. Protein: CASSQTTGRPYEQYF. The rearrangement uses TRBV4-1 and TRBJ2-7; the D gene is possibly TRBD1 (7 bases). This CDR3 is built from 15 residues. The germline CDR1 and CDR2 sequences are MGHRA and YSYEKL. The germline V and J ends were trimmed by 2 bases and 4 bases, with 15 bases remaining between them.

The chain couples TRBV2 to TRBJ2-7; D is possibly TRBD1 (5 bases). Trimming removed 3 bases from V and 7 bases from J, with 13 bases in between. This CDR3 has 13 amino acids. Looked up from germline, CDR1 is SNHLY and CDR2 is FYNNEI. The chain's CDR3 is CASSEGPSREQYF. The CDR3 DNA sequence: TGTGCCAGCAGTGAGGGGCCCTCGAGGGAGCAGTACTTC.